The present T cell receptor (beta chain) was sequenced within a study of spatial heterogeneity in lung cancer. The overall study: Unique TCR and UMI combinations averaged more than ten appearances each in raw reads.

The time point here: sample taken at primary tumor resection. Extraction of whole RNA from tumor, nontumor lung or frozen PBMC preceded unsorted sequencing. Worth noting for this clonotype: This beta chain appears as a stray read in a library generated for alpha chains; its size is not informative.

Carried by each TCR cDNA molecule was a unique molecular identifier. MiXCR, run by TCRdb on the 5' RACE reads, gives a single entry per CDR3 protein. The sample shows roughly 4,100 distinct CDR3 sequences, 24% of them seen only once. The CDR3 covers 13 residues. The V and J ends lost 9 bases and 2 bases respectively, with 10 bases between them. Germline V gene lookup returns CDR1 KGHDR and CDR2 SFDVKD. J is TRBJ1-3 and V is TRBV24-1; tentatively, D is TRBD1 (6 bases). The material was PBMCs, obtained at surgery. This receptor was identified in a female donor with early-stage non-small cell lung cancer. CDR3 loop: CATQGGAGNTIYF. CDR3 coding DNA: TGTGCCACCCAAGGGGGAGCTGGAAACACCATATATTTT.